Presented here are 17 T cell receptor beta chains from one specimen sequenced in a study of Graves' ophthalmopathy and Graves' hyperthyroidism. For repertoire sequencing, the TCR beta CDR3 regions were amplified from RNA transcripts. First-round RT-PCR with HTBI primers preceded a second-round multiplex PCR. MiXCR, applied by TCRdb to the multiplex PCR reads, yields one record per CDR3 protein. The sample holds roughly 170,000 distinct CDR3 sequences, 35% to 45% seen once. Sequenced input: peripheral blood. The receptors were gathered from a man younger than 40 with Graves' ophthalmopathy.

This clonotype was observed many times. This chain links TRBV27 with TRBJ1-1; unclear D gene. This CDR3 comprises 16 residues. Per germline, CDR1 MNHEY and CDR2 SMNVEV (reference sequence). Trimming cost V 0 bases and J 5 bases, with 16 bases left between them. This CDR3 is CASSLSGERSRTEAFF. DNA of the CDR3: TGTGCCAGCAGTTTATCCGGGGAAAGGTCTCGTACTGAAGCTTTCTTT.

The chain uses TRBV6-2 or TRBV6-3 and TRBJ2-7; no reliable D call. Germline V gene lookup returns CDR1 MNHEY and CDR2 SVGEGT. CDR3 length: 13 residues. Trimming removed 2 bases at V and 3 bases at J, with 8 bases between. Here the CDR3 reads CASSYALHYEQYF. CDR3 DNA: TGTGCCAGCAGTTACGCCCTCCACTACGAGCAGTACTTC.

This clonotype was counted ten times or more. This rearrangement joins TRBV12-3 or TRBV12-4 to TRBJ2-7, with 10 bases that match TRBD2. This CDR3 has 15 amino acids. With V trimmed by 6 bases and J by 2 bases, 7 bases remained unmatched. The CDR3 DNA follows: TGTGCCAGCAGCCTAGGACTAGCGGCAACCTACGAGCAGTACTTC. Amino acids: CASSLGLAATYEQYF.

This clonotype was counted only a few times. V gene TRBV12-3 or TRBV12-4 combines with J gene TRBJ1-1; D is perhaps TRBD1 (6 bases). V was trimmed by 5 bases and J by 0 bases, leaving 16 bases between them. The CDR3 runs 16 residues. The CDR3 coding sequence is TGTGCCAGCAGTCCTAACAGGGAGGTCCTGAACACTGAAGCTTTCTTT. Translation gives CASSPNREVLNTEAFF.

The chain uses TRBV7-8 and TRBJ1-6; no firm D call. The V gene lost 6 bases and the J gene lost 14 bases, with 11 bases spanning the gap. The CDR3 spans 11 residues. From germline, CDR1 is SGHVS and CDR2 FQNEAQ. CDR3 bases: TGTGCCAGCAGTAGGACGGGATCCCTCCACTTT. Translation gives CASSRTGSLHF.

This clonotype has only one observation. The rearrangement joins TRBV28 to TRBJ2-5, with 12 nucleotides matching TRBD1. CDR1 is MDHEN and CDR2 is SYDVKM in the germline V gene. The J segment lost 4 bases and the V segment lost 6 bases, leaving 6 bases of the junction unmatched. This CDR3 is 15 amino acids long. The CDR3 region is CASSGTGGGGETQYF. The CDR3, as DNA: TGTGCCAGCAGCGGGACAGGGGGCGGAGGAGAGACCCAGTACTTC. Looking up the rest from reference TRBV28 and TRBJ2-5 gives the full variable domain: DVKVTQSSRYLVKRTGEKVFLECVQDMDHENMFWYRQDPGLGLRLIYFSYDVKMKEKGDIPEGYSVSREKKERFSLILESASTNQTSMYLCASSGTGGGGETQYFGPGTRLLVL.

The V call is TRBV29-1, the J call TRBJ2-5; 8 bases align to TRBD1. J was trimmed by 6 bases and V by 5 bases; bases with no gene match: 8. The CDR3 is 13 amino acids. Germline V gives CDR1 SQVTM, CDR2 ANQGSEA. The CDR3 region is CSVSQGALKTQYF. The DNA for the CDR3 is TGCAGCGTTTCGCAGGGGGCCTTGAAGACCCAGTACTTC.

V gene TRBV7-2 combines with J gene TRBJ1-1, with 7 bases lining up with TRBD1. Germline lookup yields CDR1 SGHTA and CDR2 FQGNSA. V lost 2 bases to trimming and J lost 0 bases; unmatched junction nucleotides: 3. The CDR3 is 15 residues long. CDR3 DNA sequence: TGTGCCAGCAGCTTAAGGGGGCTCGTGAACACTGAAGCTTTCTTT. Residues: CASSLRGLVNTEAFF.

V and J are TRBV6-5 and TRBJ1-1; the D is unclear. The CDR3 runs 15 residues. V was shortened by 0 bases and J by 5 bases, with 13 bases between the two germline ends. CDR1 is MNHEY and CDR2 is SVGAGI in the germline V gene. The CDR3 sequence is CASSYSGIGRTEAFF. The CDR3 DNA reads as TGTGCCAGCAGTTACTCAGGTATAGGGAGGACTGAAGCTTTCTTT.

The chain joins TRBV6-2 or TRBV6-3 to TRBJ2-4; 9 bases are shared with TRBD2. The J call may be in error: the DNA end matches TRBJ2-7 better. CDR1 is MNHEY, CDR2 SVGEGT, per germline. The CDR3 spans 14 residues. CDR3 region: CASSSGRRSYEQYF. The CDR3 DNA is TGTGCCAGCAGTAGCGGGAGGCGCTCCTACGAGCAGTACTTC.

This clonotype was found many times. V usage is TRBV2 and J usage is TRBJ2-5; no reliable D call. Germline values: CDR1 SNHLY, CDR2 FYNNEI. The germline V and J ends were trimmed by 1 base and 2 bases, with 11 bases remaining between them. The CDR3 covers 15 residues. CDR3 region: CASSEERVVQETQYF. CDR3 DNA sequence: TGTGCCAGCAGTGAAGAGAGAGTAGTACAAGAGACCCAGTACTTC.

The chain carries TRBV6-1 and TRBJ2-5, with 7 bases that match TRBD1. The germline CDR1 and CDR2 sequences are MNHNS and SASEGT. The CDR3 totals 13 residues. Trimming at V came to 6 bases and at J to 5 bases, leaving 6 bases not matched to a gene. The CDR3 loop is CASSPTGMETQYF. The CDR3 coding sequence is TGTGCCAGCAGCCCGACAGGGATGGAGACCCAGTACTTC.

The gene calls are TRBV6-1 and TRBJ2-5; 9 bases align to TRBD2. V lost 8 bases, J lost 4 bases, and 5 bases stayed unmatched. This CDR3 has 13 residues. In germline, CDR1 is MNHNS, CDR2 SASEGT. Here the CDR3 DNA reads TGTGCCAGCGGACAGCGGGAGGTAGAGACCCAGTACTTC. Translated: CASGQREVETQYF.

The rearrangement links TRBV6-2 or TRBV6-3 to TRBJ2-5; 7 nucleotides align to TRBD1. J was trimmed by 6 bases and V by 9 bases; bases with no gene match: 10. CDR3 length equals 13 residues. Germline loops: CDR1 MNHEY, CDR2 SVGEGT. CDR3 sequence (DNA): TGTGCCAGTTACCCGGGACAGTGGAAGACCCAGTACTTC. Translation: CASYPGQWKTQYF.

This clonotype was seen many times. The chain employs TRBV18 and TRBJ1-6, with D tentatively TRBD1 (6 bases). The germline gives CDR1 KGHSH, CDR2 LQKENI. V was shortened by 6 bases and J by 7 bases, with 16 bases between the two germline ends. This CDR3 is built from 15 residues. This chain's CDR3 is CASSQTDSQNSPLHF. The CDR3 nucleotides read TGTGCCAGCTCTCAAACGGACAGCCAGAATTCACCCCTCCACTTT.

The V gene is TRBV6-1, the J gene TRBJ2-5; no reliable D call. Trimming shortened V by 4 bases and J by 1 base, and 7 bases separated the two germline ends. The length of the CDR3 is 13 residues. CDR1 is MNHNS, CDR2 SASEGT, per germline. CDR3 in amino acids: CASSGPGQETQYF. CDR3 nucleotide sequence: TGTGCCAGCAGTGGGCCGGGCCAAGAGACCCAGTACTTC.

This clonotype has a count of ten or more. The chain recombines TRBV11-2 with TRBJ2-2; 8 bases align to TRBD2. V lost 8 bases and J lost 7; bases outside the gene matches: 18. The CDR3 sequence is 17 residues long. Per germline, CDR1 SGHAT and CDR2 FQNNGV. The CDR3, as DNA: TGTGCCAGCGGGACCAGGGAACTAGCGGTTTACAACGGGGAGCTGTTTTTT. This gives the protein CASGTRELAVYNGELFF.